Included here is one TCR beta chain sequence, with context. Clones were sequenced by immunoSEQ multiplex PCR, and TCRdb holds only the in-frame ones, with some missing. The sample includes 200,000 or so clones, under 90% of them seen just once. The data are from a study of blood T cell repertoires in COVID-19. Participant-given clinical history determined each cohort assignment. The origin of this receptor is a woman aged 45-60 years who had been exposed to COVID-19. Specimen: PBMCs or T cells enriched from blood (not recorded which).

CDR3: CASSLTGVEAFF. In DNA form, the CDR3 reads TGCGCCAGCAGCTTGACAGGGGTTGAAGCTTTCTTT. The chain combines TRBV5-1 with TRBJ1-1, with 7 bases lining up with TRBD1. Germline-derived CDR1 and CDR2 are SGHRS and YFSETQ. The V segment lost 1 base and the J segment 7 bases; nucleotides outside the gene matches: 1. This CDR3 region has 12 residues.